The 25 T cell receptor beta chains below were found in one sample sequenced in a study of blood T cells in healthy people across ages (dated by TCRdb to the mid-2010s). The library was made by 5' RACE. This sample was sequenced with an Illumina HiSeq 2500. A second PCR of roughly 6 to 11 cycles was performed with a sample-barcoded 5' primer and a J-beta primer mix. TCRdb ran its own pipeline on the public reads, namely fastp trimming at Q25 and MiXCR clone calling, and kept in-frame beta chains. Under each unique CDR3 protein, matching rows form one entry showing the most common genes and DNA. This sample lists 650,000 to 800,000 distinct CDR3 sequences; under 45% were detected once. Approximately 19% of the sample rests with the top ten. The sequenced sample was blood. Receptors were obtained from a man aged 60-69 years in good health.

The rearrangement links TRBV28 to TRBJ2-4; D is perhaps TRBD2 (7 bases). Trimming took off 7 bases at V and 13 bases at J, with 26 bases between the two ends. Germline V gene data show CDR1 as MDHEN and CDR2 as SYDVKM. This CDR3 is built from 15 residues. CDR3 amino acids: CASMGWGGALGEQYF. The CDR3, as DNA: TGTGCCAGCATGGGTTGGGGGGGGGCGCTGGGTGAGCAGTACTTC.

This chain uses TRBV14 with TRBJ2-5; D unresolved. Per germline, CDR1 SGHDN and CDR2 FVKESK. CDR3 size: 13 residues. V lost 3 bases and J 4 bases, leaving 9 bases between the germline ends. As DNA, the CDR3 is TGTGCCAGCAGCCATAATTGGGGAGAGACCCAGTACTTC. This translates into CASSHNWGETQYF.

This clonotype showed up just a few times. This chain joins TRBV20-1 and TRBJ2-5, with TRBD1 matching over 7 bases. V was pared by 2 bases and J by 4 bases, with 7 bases of the junction left unmatched. In germline, CDR1 is DFQATT, CDR2 SNEGSKA (reference sequence). This CDR3 contains 14 residues. The chain's CDR3 is CSARHDRVSETQYF. The DNA of the CDR3 is TGCAGTGCTAGACACGACAGGGTCTCAGAGACCCAGTACTTC.

This clonotype was seen a handful of times. The genes are TRBV4-3 and TRBJ1-5; the D is unclear. The CDR3 consists of 13 residues. Trimming pared 5 bases from V and 6 bases from J, leaving 11 bases between. CDR1 is LGHNA, CDR2 YSLEER, per germline. The CDR3 bases are TGCGCCAGCAGCATAAGGGTTAGTCAGCCCCAGCATTTT. Its translation: CASSIRVSQPQHF.

This clonotype was detected ten times or more. J is TRBJ2-5 and V is TRBV4-1; a weak D match, TRBD2 (7 bases). This CDR3 comprises 18 residues. Trimming pared 0 bases from V and 0 bases from J, leaving 17 bases between. Germline lookup yields CDR1 MGHRA and CDR2 YSYEKL. CDR3 sequence: CASSQDVVGGANQETQYF. The CDR3 DNA sequence: TGCGCCAGCAGCCAAGATGTCGTTGGGGGGGCCAACCAAGAGACCCAGTACTTC.

This chain links TRBV30 with TRBJ1-1; no definite D call. The V gene lost 2 bases and the J gene lost 0 bases, with 7 bases spanning the gap. Germline CDR1 and CDR2: GTSNPN and SVGIG (reference sequence). The CDR3 contains 13 residues. The CDR3 DNA follows: TGTGCCTGGAGTTTGGATTTGAACACTGAAGCTTTCTTT. This encodes CAWSLDLNTEAFF. The whole variable domain, remainder taken from reference TRBV30 and TRBJ1-1, is SQTIHQWPATLVQPVGSPLSLECTVEGTSNPNLYWYRQAAGRGLQLLFYSVGIGQISSEVPQNLSASRPQDRQFILSSKKLLLSDSGFYLCAWSLDLNTEAFFGQGTRLTVV.

This clonotype has at least ten counts. An end of the junction differs from the germline gene, which may be a read error. V gene TRBV7-7 combines with J gene TRBJ2-5; 10 bases map to TRBD1. Germline V gives CDR1 SSHAT, CDR2 FNYEAQ (reference sequence). This CDR3 has 16 residues. CDR3 sequence (DNA): TGTGCTAGCAGCTTATCGGGGACAGGGGATTGGGAGACCCAGTACTTC. Translating gives CASSLSGTGDWETQYF.

This clonotype showed up many times. The chain joins TRBV5-1 to TRBJ2-7; TRBD2 might be the D (5 bases). Germline lookup yields CDR1 SGHRS and CDR2 YFSETQ. The CDR3 has 13 amino acids. V shed 6 bases and J shed 4 bases, with 14 bases lying between them. The CDR3 reads CASKLGPSYEQYF. For the CDR3, the DNA is TGCGCCAGCAAACTAGGACCCTCGTACGAGCAGTACTTC. Full variable domain (remainder filled in from reference TRBV5-1 and TRBJ2-7): KAGVTQTPRYLIKTRGQQVTLSCSPISGHRSVSWYQQTPGQGLQFLFEYFSETQRNKGNFPGRFSGRQFSNSRSEMNVSTLELGDSALYLCASKLGPSYEQYFGPGTRLTVT.

With respect to this clonotype: Sequence at one end of the junction differs from germline and may be a read error. The gene calls are TRBV12-3 or TRBV12-4 and TRBJ2-1; maybe TRBD2 (6 bases). This CDR3 has 11 amino acids. For the CDR3, the DNA is TGTGCCAGCAGTCTCGGGGGTGAGCGGTTCTTC. It translates to CASSLGGERFF.

The rearrangement uses TRBV21-1 and TRBJ2-5. TRBV21-1 is deemed a pseudogene. The CDR3 has 14 amino acids. The CDR3 loop is CARKTRQIQETQYF. DNA of the CDR3: TGTGCCAGAAAGACCCGACAAATCCAAGAGACCCAGTACTTC.

The V and J genes are TRBV4-1 and TRBJ2-3, with D unresolved. CDR3 length: 13 amino acids. V was clipped by 0 bases and J by 5 bases, with 6 bases between them. Germline V gene sequence: CDR1 MGHRA, CDR2 YSYEKL. The CDR3 DNA sequence: TGCGCCAGCAGCCAAGAGGCGGTAGATACGCAGTATTTT. This codes for CASSQEAVDTQYF.

This rearrangement joins TRBV7-9 to TRBJ2-7; D possibly corresponds to TRBD1 (6 bases). CDR1 and CDR2 from the germline V gene are SEHNR and FQNEAQ (reference sequence). The CDR3 covers 16 residues. Trimming removed 1 base at V and 10 bases at J, with 23 bases between. In DNA, the CDR3 is TGTGCCAGCAGCTTAGTCGCAGGGGTGTACCAAGAGGCCCAGTACTTC. Translated, it gives CASSLVAGVYQEAQYF.

This clonotype was counted a few times. The V and J genes are TRBV6-2 or TRBV6-3 and TRBJ2-7; 8 positions match TRBD2. Trimming at V came to 7 bases and at J to 0 bases, leaving 8 bases not matched to a gene. The CDR3 is made up of 15 amino acids. CDR1 MNHEY and CDR2 SVGEGT come from the germline V gene. CDR3 protein: CASIPAGTSSYEQYF. Here the CDR3 DNA reads TGTGCCAGCATACCTGCCGGGACTAGCTCCTACGAGCAGTACTTC.

The chain links TRBV7-9 to TRBJ2-1, with D possibly matching TRBD1 (5 bases). The CDR3 is 14 amino acids. V was pared by 5 bases and J by 3 bases, with 11 bases between. In germline, CDR1 is SEHNR, CDR2 FQNEAQ (reference sequence). The CDR3 coding sequence is TGTGCCAGCAGCCAGGGTGAAGTCTACAATGAGCAGTTCTTC. It specifies CASSQGEVYNEQFF. Complete variable domain (other parts from reference TRBV7-9 and TRBJ2-1): DTGVSQNPRHKITKRGQNVTFRCDPISEHNRLYWYRQTLGQGPEFLTYFQNEAQLEKSRLLSDRFSAERPKGSFSTLEIQRTEQGDSAMYLCASSQGEVYNEQFFGPGTRLTVL.

The J gene is TRBJ2-3, the V gene TRBV9, with D unclear. The ends were cut back, 2 bases at V and 2 bases at J, with 9 bases in the middle. Germline-derived CDR1 and CDR2 are SGDLS and YYNGEE. This CDR3 is 14 amino acids long. Here the CDR3 DNA reads TGTGCCAGCAGCGTTCAAACCCCCACAGATACGCAGTATTTT. It is translated as CASSVQTPTDTQYF.

This clonotype came up a few times. The V gene is TRBV6-5, the J gene TRBJ1-2; TRBD1 might be the D (5 bases). The CDR3 is 13 residues long. Germline lookup yields CDR1 MNHEY and CDR2 SVGAGI. The ends were cut back, 4 bases at V and 7 bases at J, with 13 bases in the middle. CDR3 DNA sequence: TGTGCCAGCAGTTCACCAGGGTTTGGTGGCTACACCTTC. This translates into CASSSPGFGGYTF.

This clonotype was seen more than once but under ten times. CDR3 protein: CASSYGGQSSPLHF. The CDR3 DNA is TGTGCCAGCAGTTACGGGGGACAGAGTTCACCCCTCCACTTT. V is TRBV6-5 and J is TRBJ1-6; 7 nucleotides match TRBD1. The CDR3 extends over 14 amino acids. V lost 2 bases and J lost 9; bases outside the gene matches: 4. Germline CDR1 and CDR2: MNHEY and SVGAGI.

Only a few counts were recorded for this clonotype. The chain joins TRBV9 to TRBJ2-7; 8 positions agree with TRBD1. V dropped 3 bases and J dropped 7; count of bases not matched to a gene: 9. Germline V gene data show CDR1 as SGDLS and CDR2 as YYNGEE. The CDR3 has 14 residues. The CDR3 sequence: CASSAHRGAGEQYF. DNA of the CDR3: TGTGCCAGCAGCGCACACAGGGGGGCGGGGGAGCAGTACTTC.

The rearrangement joins TRBV7-9 to TRBJ1-4; 7 bases align to TRBD1. The CDR3 covers 12 residues. V was pared by 7 bases and J by 8 bases, with 4 bases of the junction left unmatched. The germline V gene has CDR1 SEHNR and CDR2 FQNEAQ (reference sequence). The chain's CDR3 is CASNEQGEKLFF. The DNA of the CDR3 is TGTGCCAGCAACGAACAGGGGGAAAAACTGTTTTTT.

The gene calls are TRBV6-5 and TRBJ2-3; D remains ambiguous. Germline-derived CDR1 and CDR2 are MNHEY and SVGAGI. The V end lost 2 bases, the J end lost 5 bases, and 8 bases lay between the germline ends. The CDR3 runs 13 residues. The CDR3 sequence: CASSYGPRDTQYF. The CDR3 coding sequence is TGTGCCAGCAGTTACGGACCAAGAGATACGCAGTATTTT.

This chain joins TRBV15 and TRBJ2-7; D is ambiguous. The closer fit of TRBJ2-5 to the DNA end suggests the J call may be wrong. Germline values: CDR1 LNHNV, CDR2 YYDKDF (reference sequence). The CDR3 is 14 residues long. CDR3 region: CATSRDQRLETQYF. CDR3 DNA sequence: TGTGCCACCAGCAGAGATCAACGGTTGGAGACCCAGTACTTC.

The chain links TRBV7-9 to TRBJ2-5, with D perhaps TRBD2 (6 bases). V was trimmed by 5 bases and J by 5 bases, leaving 15 bases between them. Per germline, CDR1 SEHNR and CDR2 FQNEAQ (reference sequence). The CDR3 loop spans 14 amino acids. In DNA form, the CDR3 reads TGTGCCAGCAGCGTCAACGTGGCGGGGGAGACCCAGTACTTC. Translated, it gives CASSVNVAGETQYF.

V and J are TRBV20-1 and TRBJ2-7; possible D gene TRBD1, 6 bases. CDR1 and CDR2 from the germline V gene are DFQATT and SNEGSKA (reference sequence). The CDR3 length is 14 residues. Trimming stripped 5 bases from V and 2 bases from J, with 16 bases between. The CDR3 DNA reads TGCAGTGCTCACAGGGATGGCGTACCCTACGAGCAGTACTTC. It specifies CSAHRDGVPYEQYF.

This chain connects TRBV20-1 to TRBJ1-3, with TRBD1 matching over 7 bases. The V segment lost 3 bases and the J segment 0 bases; nucleotides outside the gene matches: 5. CDR3 length equals 15 residues. Germline V gives CDR1 DFQATT, CDR2 SNEGSKA (reference sequence). For the CDR3, the DNA is TGCAGTGCTAGGGACAGGTGGGACTCTGGAAACACCATATATTTT. As protein: CSARDRWDSGNTIYF.

The chain combines TRBV4-1 with TRBJ2-1; weak D call: TRBD2 (6 bases). Deletions cut 7 bases from V and 13 bases from J, with 17 bases between. The CDR3 is 12 amino acids. Germline V gene sequence: CDR1 MGHRA, CDR2 YSYEKL. The CDR3 bases are TGCGCCAGCACCGAGGACTATACTGTTCAGTTCTTC. Its protein is CASTEDYTVQFF.